The 29 T cell receptor beta chains below all came from one sample that was sequenced in a study of cytomegalovirus exposure and HLA in healthy donors. The PCR used 60 Vbeta and 13 Jbeta primers. Some clones are missing from TCRdb's copy, which holds only in-frame ones; the method was immunoSEQ multiplex PCR. The sample shows about 160,000 clones, around 83% of them seen only once. Material: PBMCs. The origin of the receptors is a man in his forties or fifties in good health and CMV-seropositive.

This chain joins TRBV5-1 and TRBJ1-2; no firm D call. The CDR3 runs 14 residues. From germline, CDR1 is SGHRS and CDR2 YFSETQ. V lost 3 bases to trimming and J lost 3 bases, with 12 bases between them. CDR3 residues: CASSSREADYGYTF. The CDR3 coding sequence is TGCGCCAGCAGCTCGAGGGAGGCGGACTATGGCTACACCTTC.

The V gene is TRBV4-2, the J gene TRBJ2-7, with 7 bases aligning to TRBD1. Per the germline V gene, CDR1 is LGHNA and CDR2 is YNFKEQ. V lost 4 bases to trimming and J lost 5 bases; unmatched junction nucleotides: 8. CDR3 length equals 14 residues. CDR3 nucleotides: TGTGCCAGCAGCCCCCGGGACAGACCCGACGAGCAGTACTTC. Its translation: CASSPRDRPDEQYF.

The rearrangement links TRBV19 to TRBJ2-5, with a tentative D call TRBD1 (6 bases). Germline assignment: CDR1 LNHDA and CDR2 SQIVND (reference sequence). V was pared by 9 bases and J by 5 bases, with 13 bases between. This CDR3 is 12 amino acids long. CDR3 sequence reads: CASGTPRETQYF. CDR3 DNA: TGTGCCAGCGGGACACCTCGGGAGACCCAGTACTTC. Full variable domain (rest looked up from reference TRBV19 and TRBJ2-5): DGGITQSPKYLFRKEGQNVTLSCEQNLNHDAMYWYRQDPGQGLRLIYYSQIVNDFQKGDIAEGYSVSREKKESFPLTVTSAQKNPTAFYLCASGTPRETQYFGPGTRLLVL.

The rearrangement joins TRBV19 to TRBJ1-2, with 10 bases aligning to TRBD1. Germline V gives CDR1 LNHDA, CDR2 SQIVND (reference sequence). The CDR3 length is 13 residues. J was trimmed by 5 bases and V by 4 bases; bases with no gene match: 1. CDR3 amino acids: CASSTGQGYGYTF. CDR3 sequence (DNA): TGTGCCAGTAGTACGGGACAGGGGTATGGCTACACCTTC.

V is TRBV10-3 and J is TRBJ2-3; D may be TRBD2 (5 bases). Trimming left V 10 bases short and J 8 bases short, with 25 bases between. The CDR3 totals 15 residues. Germline loops: CDR1 ENHRY, CDR2 SYGVKD. The DNA for the CDR3 is TGTGCCACCGCCGCGGGCCTTGAGGCTGGTGGTACGCAGTATTTT. It is translated as CATAAGLEAGGTQYF.

The chain is built from TRBV7-6 and TRBJ2-5, with D possibly TRBD1 on 6 matching bases. The length of the CDR3 is 16 residues. Germline V gene sequence: CDR1 SGHVS, CDR2 FNYEAQ. V was pared by 5 bases and J by 2 bases, with 18 bases between. The CDR3 reads CASSPLPGQPQETQYF. In DNA form, the CDR3 reads TGTGCCAGCAGCCCTCTTCCGGGACAACCACAAGAGACCCAGTACTTC.

The rearrangement links TRBV5-8 to TRBJ1-5; possibly TRBD1 for D (5 bases). V gave up 2 bases and J gave up 9 bases, with 15 bases separating them. Germline V lookup: CDR1 SGHTS, CDR2 YDEGEE. The CDR3 length is 14 residues. This chain's CDR3 is CASSFRALGAPQHF. The CDR3 bases are TGTGCCAGCAGCTTCCGGGCTTTAGGGGCGCCCCAGCATTTT.

The chain joins TRBV6-5 to TRBJ2-1, with D perhaps matching TRBD1 (5 bases). Germline assignment: CDR1 MNHEY and CDR2 SVGAGI. CDR3 length equals 13 residues. V gave up 5 bases and J gave up 3 bases, with 8 bases separating them. The CDR3 protein is CASSPQGYNEQFF. CDR3 nucleotides: TGTGCCAGCAGTCCCCAGGGCTACAATGAGCAGTTCTTC.

This rearrangement joins TRBV5-1 to TRBJ2-4; 9 bases line up with TRBD2. V lost 1 base to trimming and J lost 11 bases; unmatched junction nucleotides: 7. CDR3 size: 14 residues. The germline V gene has CDR1 SGHRS and CDR2 YFSETQ. Written as DNA, the CDR3 is TGCGCCAGCAGCTTGAAGGGTAGCGGGAGCGTTCAGTACTTC. Amino acids: CASSLKGSGSVQYF.

The J gene is TRBJ1-2, the V gene TRBV5-1; no clear D. Trimming removed 0 bases from V and 5 bases from J, with 17 bases in between. The CDR3 loop spans 16 amino acids. Germline V gene lookup returns CDR1 SGHRS and CDR2 YFSETQ. The CDR3: CASSLAYAGKLYGYTF. The CDR3 DNA reads as TGCGCCAGCAGCTTGGCTTATGCGGGAAAGCTATATGGCTACACCTTC.

The V gene is TRBV2, the J gene TRBJ1-2, with 9 bases fitting TRBD1. CDR1 and CDR2 (germline): SNHLY, FYNNEI. V lost 2 bases to trimming and J lost 5 bases; unmatched junction nucleotides: 9. This CDR3 comprises 16 residues. The CDR3: CASSEYLQGAGYGYTF. CDR3 DNA: TGTGCCAGCAGTGAATACCTACAGGGGGCCGGTTATGGCTACACCTTC.

CDR3 DNA sequence: TGTGCCAGTAGTCCAGGGGAGACAGGGAGGTATGGCTACACCTTC. It translates to CASSPGETGRYGYTF. V usage is TRBV19 and J usage is TRBJ1-2; 7 bases are a match to TRBD1. The V gene's germline CDR1 is LNHDA and CDR2 SQIVND (reference sequence). With 5 bases clipped from V and 5 bases from J, the junction kept 11 bases outside the gene matches. The length of the CDR3 is 15 residues.

The chain recombines TRBV7-2 with TRBJ1-6; TRBD1 aligns across 9 bases. The CDR3 sequence is 16 residues long. Losses at the gene ends were 6 bases for V and 8 bases for J; bases not matched to a gene: 11. Germline V gene sequence: CDR1 SGHTA, CDR2 FQGNSA. CDR3: CASRPPPGQGYSPLHF. For the CDR3, the DNA is TGTGCCAGCAGGCCTCCACCGGGACAGGGTTATTCACCCCTCCACTTT. Together with reference TRBV7-2 and TRBJ1-6, the CDR3 gives the full variable domain: GAGVSQSPSNKVTEKGKDVELRCDPISGHTALYWYRQSLGQGLEFLIYFQGNSAPDKSGLPSDRFSAERTGGSVSTLTIQRTQQEDSAVYLCASRPPPGQGYSPLHFGNGTRLTVT.

The V and J genes are TRBV11-2 and TRBJ1-1, with D perhaps TRBD1 (6 bases). The CDR3 extends over 14 amino acids. Between the trimmed V and J ends, which lost 5 bases and 4 bases, there was a span of 14 bases. Germline V CDR1 and CDR2: SGHAT, FQNNGV. The CDR3 DNA reads TGTGCCAGCAGCCGGCAGGGGACCCGCACTGAAGCTTTCTTT. It codes for CASSRQGTRTEAFF.

The genes are TRBV18 and TRBJ1-6; D perhaps matches TRBD1 (6 bases). The CDR3 loop spans 17 amino acids. The V and J ends lost 3 bases and 1 base respectively, with 13 bases between them. Germline CDR1 reads KGHSH; CDR2 reads LQKENI. The CDR3 nucleotides are TGTGCCAGCTCACCTTTGAACAGGGCGTCCTATAATTCACCCCTCCACTTT. Translation gives CASSPLNRASYNSPLHF.

This clone was seen just once. The chain has TRBV7-2 and TRBJ1-4, with TRBD1 identical over 7 bases. The CDR3 has 14 residues. Germline assignment: CDR1 SGHTA and CDR2 FQGNSA. The V gene end was trimmed by 1 base and the J gene end by 7 bases; junction bases not matched to a gene: 3. The DNA of the CDR3 is TGTGCCAGCAGCTTAGGACAGGGTGGTGAAAAACTGTTTTTT. Protein sequence: CASSLGQGGEKLFF.

The V gene is TRBV4-1, the J gene TRBJ2-7; D remains unclear. The CDR3 consists of 11 residues. The V end was cut by 1 base, the J end by 6 bases, with 4 bases between. The V gene's germline CDR1 is MGHRA and CDR2 YSYEKL. The CDR3 loop reads CASSQGREQYF. The CDR3 DNA is TGCGCCAGCAGCCAAGGTCGCGAGCAGTACTTC.

The chain joins TRBV11-3 to TRBJ2-5; 11 bases are shared with TRBD2. The CDR3 has 15 amino acids. Germline V gives CDR1 SGHNT, CDR2 YENEEA. V dropped 6 bases and J dropped 1; count of bases not matched to a gene: 4. The CDR3 region has the DNA TGTGCCAGCAGACGAGGGACTAGCGGCCAAGAGACCCAGTACTTC. Protein: CASRRGTSGQETQYF.

This CDR3 is CASSSRTGHYGYTF. DNA for the CDR3: TGTGCCAGCAGCTCTAGGACAGGCCACTATGGCTACACCTTC. The V call is TRBV5-6, the J call TRBJ1-2; 7 bases match TRBD1. The V segment lost 3 bases and the J segment 3 bases; nucleotides outside the gene matches: 5. CDR3 length equals 14 residues. The germline V gene has CDR1 SGHDT and CDR2 YYEEEE.

This clone was counted only a few times. The genes are TRBV5-1 and TRBJ1-1; 8 positions agree with TRBD1. Losses at the gene ends were 7 bases for V and 4 bases for J; bases not matched to a gene: 12. Germline assignment: CDR1 SGHRS and CDR2 YFSETQ. This CDR3 is built from 15 residues. The CDR3 loop reads CASGTGGAASTEAFF. The CDR3 DNA is TGCGCCAGCGGCACAGGGGGTGCTGCGAGCACTGAAGCTTTCTTT.

The chain is built from TRBV4-2 and TRBJ1-1, with a tentative D call TRBD1 (6 bases). CDR1 and CDR2 (germline): LGHNA, YNFKEQ. CDR3 length: 15 amino acids. V shed 1 base and J shed 1 base, with 10 bases lying between them. As DNA, the CDR3 is TGTGCCAGCAGCCAAGCCAGGGGATCGAACACTGAAGCTTTCTTT. It is translated as CASSQARGSNTEAFF.

V gene TRBV7-9 combines with J gene TRBJ1-1; 9 positions agree with TRBD1. V dropped 4 bases and J dropped 5; count of bases not matched to a gene: 5. Per the germline V gene, CDR1 is SEHNR and CDR2 is FQNEAQ (reference sequence). The CDR3 has 14 amino acids. CDR3 amino acids: CASSSTGGRTEAFF. The CDR3 DNA reads as TGTGCCAGCAGCTCCACAGGGGGCCGGACTGAAGCTTTCTTT.

The sample holds a few counts of this clone. V gene TRBV25-1 combines with J gene TRBJ1-1, with 7 bases aligning to TRBD1. The CDR3 consists of 14 residues. Germline trimming cut 3 bases from V and 4 bases from J; bases unmatched to any gene: 5. The germline gives CDR1 MGHDK, CDR2 SYGVNS. The CDR3 here is CASSDQGVSTEAFF. CDR3 nucleotide sequence: TGTGCCAGCAGTGACCAGGGGGTGAGCACTGAAGCTTTCTTT.

The chain combines TRBV5-1 with TRBJ1-4; no definite D call. CDR1 is SGHRS and CDR2 is YFSETQ in the germline V gene. Trimming shortened V by 4 bases and J by 7 bases, and 2 bases separated the two germline ends. CDR3 length equals 10 residues. The CDR3 nucleotides read TGCGCCAGCAGCCTTGAAAAACTGTTTTTT. Translating it yields CASSLEKLFF.

The chain is built from TRBV6-1 and TRBJ1-2, with a possible D match to TRBD1 (5 bases). Trimming shortened V by 1 base and J by 4 bases, and 10 bases separated the two germline ends. Germline loops: CDR1 MNHNS, CDR2 SASEGT. This CDR3 is built from 14 residues. The chain's CDR3 is CASSEGAGPYGYTF. The CDR3 DNA sequence: TGTGCCAGCAGTGAAGGGGCAGGGCCCTATGGCTACACCTTC.

A few counts support this clone. The rearrangement uses TRBV6-5 and TRBJ2-1, with D maybe TRBD1 (6 bases). This CDR3 region has 14 residues. Germline V CDR1 and CDR2: MNHEY, SVGAGI. The germline V and J ends were trimmed by 0 bases and 5 bases, with 8 bases remaining between them. The CDR3 is CASSYSTGNNEQFF. Here the CDR3 DNA reads TGTGCCAGCAGTTACTCAACAGGGAACAATGAGCAGTTCTTC.

The chain links TRBV5-1 to TRBJ1-3; D unclear. Per germline, CDR1 SGHRS and CDR2 YFSETQ. With 6 bases removed from V and 4 bases from J, the gap between germline ends came to 20 bases. CDR3 length: 16 amino acids. CDR3 sequence: CASTSGPLGAGNTIYF. Written as DNA, the CDR3 is TGCGCCAGCACCAGCGGTCCGCTTGGAGCGGGAAACACCATATATTTT.

The chain has TRBV5-6 and TRBJ2-7; 8 bases fit TRBD2. V dropped 1 base and J dropped 2; count of bases not matched to a gene: 11. This CDR3 has 17 residues. Germline V gene lookup returns CDR1 SGHDT and CDR2 YYEEEE. In DNA, the CDR3 is TGTGCCAGCAGCTTGAAGCATCAAGCGGGAGTCCCCTACGAGCAGTACGTC. It encodes CASSLKHQAGVPYEQYV.

J is TRBJ1-5 and V is TRBV5-8; D perhaps matches TRBD1 (6 bases). Germline V gene lookup returns CDR1 SGHTS and CDR2 YDEGEE. The CDR3 is 16 residues long. V dropped 6 bases and J dropped 6 bases, with 22 bases sitting between them. DNA of the CDR3: TGTGCCAGCAACCACGGGACACAGATTCCCGGTCAGCCCCAGCATTTT. This gives the protein CASNHGTQIPGQPQHF.